This T cell receptor beta chain was found in a study of blood T cell repertoires in COVID-19. Study-wide background: Sources were T cells, B-cell-depleted T cells, or PBMCs; the material itself was cDNA or gDNA.

V was pared by 7 bases and J by 6 bases, with 27 bases between. CDR1 SNHLY and CDR2 FYNNEI come from the germline V gene. This CDR3 is 17 amino acids long. Authors' analysis steps: Amplifying reference gene primers gave estimates of nucleated cell counts. Here immunoSEQ multiplex PCR was the method, and the copy in TCRdb shows in-frame clones only, minus some. For V, J and clone size, that table is used; D and trimming come from the DNA. Of around 100,000 clones listed, about 90% are singletons. The J gene is TRBJ1-1, the V gene TRBV2; D is perhaps TRBD1 (5 bases). The clonotype comes from a human donor in a cohort sampled during active COVID-19. Sequenced: peripheral blood. The CDR3 here is CASIPTDDGLGPPEAFF. The CDR3 DNA reads as TGTGCCAGCATTCCTACCGACGATGGCCTGGGGCCCCCTGAAGCTTTCTTT.